This T cell receptor (beta chain) was profiled in a study of T cell responses to AZD1222 COVID-19 vaccine. Whole-study results and caveats: Females made up more of the donors, who were largely white British, and clonal diversity may have come out too low. Nearly half of spike-specific TCRs reportedly target unmutated variant regions. Spike as a whole was targeted by vaccine-associated CD4 TCRs, dominant at 160-218 and 743-854.

Assay: immunoSEQ multiplex PCR; the TCRdb copy retains only in-frame clones and omits some. Among 70,000 to 75,000 clones listed, around 80% were seen once. Second-dose groups at about 4 or about 12 weeks were pooled. The V gene lost 6 bases and the J gene lost 2 bases, with 10 bases spanning the gap. CDR3 length equals 14 residues. The germline V gene has CDR1 SEHNR and CDR2 FQNEAQ (reference sequence). The sample holds one count of this clone. The antigen is undetermined. This clonotype was sampled from an adult who received the AZD1222 COVID-19 vaccine. Sequencing used peripheral blood, obtained 28 days after the second AZD1222 dose. This chain connects TRBV7-9 to TRBJ2-2; no firm D call. The CDR3 DNA follows: TGTGCCAGCAGGATGCGCTCAAACACCGGGGAGCTGTTTTTT. This sequence encodes CASRMRSNTGELFF.